What follows are 24 T cell receptor beta chains derived from one specimen sequenced in a study of cytomegalovirus exposure and HLA in healthy donors. PCR amplification relied on 60 Vbeta primers (plus 13 Jbeta primers). The assay was immunoSEQ multiplex PCR, and TCRdb's table has in-frame clones only and misses some. The profile shows 160,000 or so clones, roughly 79% of them singletons. The sequencing input was PBMCs. These receptor sequences come from a man younger than 35 in good health and CMV-seropositive.

The rearrangement joins TRBV7-9 to TRBJ1-2, with D possibly TRBD1 on 6 matching bases. The length of the CDR3 is 17 residues. V lost 1 base, J lost 2 bases, and 17 bases lay in between. Germline V CDR1 and CDR2: SEHNR, FQNEAQ (reference sequence). For the CDR3, the DNA is TGTGCCAGCAGCTTAGGGCCTGACAGGCCCACCAACTATGGCTACACCTTC. It specifies CASSLGPDRPTNYGYTF.

This clone was seen a handful of times. The V call is TRBV19, the J call TRBJ2-7, with 9 bases matching TRBD2. The CDR3 covers 15 residues. V shed 3 bases, J shed 7 bases, and the junction held 10 bases outside the gene matches. Germline CDR1 reads LNHDA; CDR2 reads SQIVND (reference sequence). The CDR3 sequence is CASSISASGDSEQYF. The CDR3, as DNA: TGTGCCAGTAGTATTTCGGCTAGCGGGGACTCAGAGCAGTACTTC.

The V gene is TRBV11-2, the J gene TRBJ2-7; TRBD2 is a possible D gene (5 bases). V shed 3 bases and J shed 9 bases, with 12 bases lying between them. This CDR3 has 12 amino acids. Per the germline V gene, CDR1 is SGHAT and CDR2 is FQNNGV. In nucleotides, the CDR3 is TGTGCCAGCAGCTTTACTAGAGGCGGGCAGTACTTC. This translates into CASSFTRGGQYF. The variable domain in full, completed from reference TRBV11-2 and TRBJ2-7, reads EAGVAQSPRYKIIEKRQSVAFWCNPISGHATLYWYQQILGQGPKLLIQFQNNGVVDDSQLPKDRFSAERLKGVDSTLKIQPAKLEDSAVYLCASSFTRGGQYFGPGTRLTVT.

The chain joins TRBV4-1 to TRBJ2-1; D is perhaps TRBD2 (6 bases). This CDR3 has 14 residues. V shed 4 bases and J shed 8 bases, with 15 bases lying between them. From germline, CDR1 is MGHRA and CDR2 YSYEKL. CDR3 in DNA: TGCGCCAGCAGCCCCGGGACTCCTTCGTATGAGCAGTTCTTC. It translates to CASSPGTPSYEQFF.

The chain couples TRBV20-1 to TRBJ1-1; no clear D. Germline V gene data show CDR1 as DFQATT and CDR2 as SNEGSKA (reference sequence). This CDR3 contains 10 residues. The ends were cut back, 7 bases at V and 8 bases at J, with 11 bases in the middle. The CDR3: CSVSRPEAFF. The CDR3, as DNA: TGCAGTGTATCGCGCCCAGAAGCTTTCTTT.

This clone has only a few counts. The gene calls are TRBV5-6 and TRBJ2-5, with 8 positions matching TRBD1. Trimming at V came to 0 bases and at J to 6 bases, leaving 1 base not matched to a gene. Germline-derived CDR1 and CDR2 are SGHDT and YYEEEE. The CDR3 has 13 amino acids. The CDR3, as DNA: TGTGCCAGCAGCTTGGGACAGGGGAAGACCCAGTACTTC. Amino acids: CASSLGQGKTQYF.

V gene TRBV9 combines with J gene TRBJ2-2; 7 nucleotides agree with TRBD1. Losses at the gene ends were 4 bases for V and 4 bases for J; bases not matched to a gene: 4. This CDR3 is built from 14 residues. Germline-derived CDR1 and CDR2 are SGDLS and YYNGEE. In DNA form, the CDR3 reads TGTGCCAGCAGCCCTAGGACAGGCACCGGGGAGCTGTTTTTT. Protein product: CASSPRTGTGELFF.

The rearrangement joins TRBV7-6 to TRBJ2-4; no clear D gene. The length of the CDR3 is 16 residues. The V end lost 6 bases, the J end lost 0 bases, and 15 bases lay between the germline ends. Germline CDR1 and CDR2: SGHVS and FNYEAQ. CDR3 loop: CASSPGVRLAKNIQYF. The CDR3, as DNA: TGTGCCAGCAGTCCCGGTGTGAGACTAGCCAAAAACATTCAGTACTTC.

This chain joins TRBV27 and TRBJ2-1, with D perhaps matching TRBD2 (5 bases). This CDR3 is built from 15 residues. Germline V gene data show CDR1 as MNHEY and CDR2 as SMNVEV (reference sequence). V lost 3 bases and J 7 bases, leaving 16 bases between the germline ends. CDR3 amino acids: CASSFFAGFRNEQFF. The DNA of the CDR3 is TGTGCCAGCAGTTTCTTCGCGGGTTTCCGAAATGAGCAGTTCTTC.

This clone turned up a few times. The chain employs TRBV11-3 and TRBJ2-1; tentative D call: TRBD2 (6 bases). Trimming left V 5 bases short and J 5 bases short, with 16 bases between. The V gene's germline CDR1 is SGHNT and CDR2 YENEEA. The CDR3 sequence is 15 residues long. The CDR3 bases are TGTGCCAGCAGCACCCTGGAAGGAGGGCACAATGAGCAGTTCTTC. Encoded protein: CASSTLEGGHNEQFF.

V gene TRBV7-9 combines with J gene TRBJ2-3; D unresolved. V was cut by 7 bases and J by 4 bases, with 9 bases left in between. There are 12 residues in the CDR3. Germline CDR1 and CDR2: SEHNR and FQNEAQ (reference sequence). CDR3 in DNA: TGTGCCAGCATCCTTCCCCCAGATACGCAGTATTTT. This codes for CASILPPDTQYF.

In the case of this clone: Other nucleotide sequences in the sample specify the same CDR3. The chain uses TRBV6-6 and TRBJ1-2, with 9 bases matching TRBD1. CDR3 size: 14 residues. CDR1 is MNHNY and CDR2 is SVGAGI in the germline V gene (reference sequence). V lost 0 bases and J lost 6; bases outside the gene matches: 2. The CDR3 protein is CASSYSGQGNGYTF. As DNA, the CDR3 is TGTGCCAGCAGTTACTCGGGACAGGGAAATGGCTACACCTTC.

The CDR3 nucleotides are TGTGCCAGCTGTTCCGGGACTCCGAATCGGTCCGGGGAGCTGTTTTTT. Translation gives CASCSGTPNRSGELFF. The chain links TRBV9 to TRBJ2-2, with D maybe TRBD2 (6 bases). The CDR3 sequence is 16 residues long. Trimming shortened V by 7 bases and J by 6 bases, and 22 bases separated the two germline ends. Germline CDR1 reads SGDLS; CDR2 reads YYNGEE.

The rearrangement links TRBV5-4 to TRBJ2-3; 8 nucleotides line up with TRBD1. There are 13 residues in the CDR3. CDR1 SGHNT and CDR2 YYREEE come from the germline V gene (reference sequence). V dropped 7 bases and J dropped 5; count of bases not matched to a gene: 6. CDR3 DNA: TGTGCCAGCCTCGGACAGGGTGAAGATACGCAGTATTTT. This translates into CASLGQGEDTQYF.

The chain is built from TRBV6-5 and TRBJ2-2; D unclear. CDR3 size: 14 residues. Germline V gene sequence: CDR1 MNHEY, CDR2 SVGAGI. V was cut by 2 bases and J by 1 base, with 5 bases left in between. The DNA of the CDR3 is TGTGCCAGCAGTTACCTTGTGAACACCGGGGAGCTGTTTTTT. Its protein product is CASSYLVNTGELFF.

The count of this clone is one. The gene calls are TRBV30 and TRBJ1-1; D gene unclear. The V gene lost 4 bases and the J gene lost 6 bases, with 12 bases spanning the gap. CDR3 length: 12 amino acids. Germline V gene lookup returns CDR1 GTSNPN and CDR2 SVGIG (reference sequence). The CDR3 loop reads CAWILESAEAFF. As DNA, the CDR3 is TGTGCCTGGATCCTCGAATCGGCTGAAGCTTTCTTT.

A few counts support this clone. The genes are TRBV18 and TRBJ1-3; 10 bases map to TRBD1. The CDR3 runs to 19 residues. The J segment lost 0 bases and the V segment lost 0 bases, leaving 8 bases of the junction unmatched. The V gene's germline CDR1 is KGHSH and CDR2 LQKENI. Here the CDR3 DNA reads TGTGCCAGCTCACCACCGTACAAGGACAGGGGGGACTCTGGAAACACCATATATTTT. Encoded protein: CASSPPYKDRGDSGNTIYF.

The gene calls are TRBV5-1 and TRBJ2-2; 10 bases fit TRBD1. The CDR3 length is 13 residues. Germline V gene lookup returns CDR1 SGHRS and CDR2 YFSETQ. Trimming cost V 9 bases and J 3 bases; bases outside gene matches: 2. CDR3 in amino acids: CATGTGDTGELFF. In DNA, the CDR3 is TGCGCCACCGGGACAGGGGACACCGGGGAGCTGTTTTTT.

CDR3 DNA: TGTGCCAGCAGTTACTCGATTCGAGGGGGCTATGGCTACACCTTC. It is translated as CASSYSIRGGYGYTF. The chain uses TRBV6-5 and TRBJ1-2; D may be TRBD1 (6 bases). Germline values: CDR1 MNHEY, CDR2 SVGAGI. V was pared by 0 bases and J by 4 bases, with 12 bases between. The CDR3 length is 15 residues.

Comment on this clone: At the DNA level, this CDR3 is encoded by other sequences in the same sample as well. The J gene is TRBJ2-7, the V gene TRBV5-4, with TRBD1 as a possible D gene (6 bases). V lost 0 bases to trimming and J lost 1 base, with 8 bases between them. The CDR3 is made up of 14 amino acids. Germline assignment: CDR1 SGHNT and CDR2 YYREEE (reference sequence). CDR3 protein: CASSLAGTSYEQYF. The CDR3, as DNA: TGTGCCAGCAGCTTGGCCGGGACATCCTACGAGCAGTACTTC.

This chain joins TRBV5-4 and TRBJ2-5, with 10 positions matching TRBD2. This CDR3 is 15 amino acids long. The V gene's germline CDR1 is SGHNT and CDR2 YYREEE (reference sequence). V was clipped by 2 bases and J by 2 bases; unmatched bases: 3. This CDR3 reads CASSLVLAGQETQYF. Written as DNA, the CDR3 is TGTGCCAGCAGCTTAGTACTAGCGGGGCAAGAGACCCAGTACTTC.

CDR3 in DNA: TGCGCCAGCAGCTTGAATCAGGGGGCAGATACGCAGTATTTT. This sequence encodes CASSLNQGADTQYF. This rearrangement joins TRBV5-1 to TRBJ2-3, with 7 positions matching TRBD1. This CDR3 spans 14 amino acids. The germline V gene encodes CDR1 SGHRS and CDR2 YFSETQ. Losses at the gene ends were 1 base for V and 4 bases for J; bases not matched to a gene: 3.

Points on this clone: Other DNA sequences in this specimen translate into the identical CDR3. The chain joins TRBV18 to TRBJ2-7, with D possibly being TRBD2 (5 bases). CDR3 length: 12 amino acids. Germline CDR1 and CDR2: KGHSH and LQKENI. V was pared by 3 bases and J by 7 bases, with 10 bases between. In DNA form, the CDR3 reads TGTGCCAGCTCACCTTCCTCGGGGGAGCAGTACTTC. Its protein is CASSPSSGEQYF.

The chain employs TRBV11-1 and TRBJ2-3; 7 nucleotides agree with TRBD2. J gave up 0 bases and V 4 bases, and 10 bases lay outside the gene matches. Per the germline V gene, CDR1 is SGHAT and CDR2 is FQDESV (reference sequence). This CDR3 contains 17 residues. The CDR3 bases are TGTGCCAGCAGCTCGCATAGTGGGGGGGTAAGCACAGATACGCAGTATTTT. This translates into CASSSHSGGVSTDTQYF.